A selection of T cell receptor beta chains follows, all from one sample in a study of post-analysis software for immune sequencing data. Via MiXCR, TCRdb re-called the PCR reads, giving one row per CDR3 protein. In the table there are 450,000 or so distinct CDR3 sequences, under 55% of which are singletons. Sequencing used blood. These receptors were collected from a girl aged 5 to 17 with multiple sclerosis. The CDR3 runs from the conserved cysteine through the conserved F or W. The D gene is left open where the match is weak. A row's size may be missing; if present it is once, few, many or a size class.

TRBD2	TRBV9	TRBJ2-1	.	15	TGTGCCAGCAGCGCCTCACTAGCGGGAGTGGATGAGCAGTTCTTC	CASSASLAGVDEQFF
.	TRBV20-1	TRBJ2-5	.	14	TGCAGTGCTAGAGAGGGACGACTCCAAGAGACCCAGTACTTC	CSAREGRLQETQYF
.	TRBV4-1	TRBJ2-1	few	14	TGCGCCAGCAGCCAAGATTACCAGTACAATGAGCAGTTCTTC	CASSQDYQYNEQFF
.	TRBV29-1	TRBJ1-1	.	14	TGCAGCGTTGAGGGCCGGATGGTGAACACTGAAGCTTTCTTT	CSVEGRMVNTEAFF
TRBD1	TRBV20-1	TRBJ1-6	few	16	TGCAGTGCTAGAGATCAGGGGACAGGGGGCAGTTCACCCCTCCACTTT	CSARDQGTGGSSPLHF
.	TRBV12-3/TRBV12-4	TRBJ2-1	.	14	TGTGCCAGCCGAGACCTCAGCGGACCCAATGAGCAGTTCTTC	CASRDLSGPNEQFF
.	TRBV6-5	TRBJ2-7	.	14	TGTGCCAGCAGTTACGGGGGGCTTGATTACGAGCAGTACTTC	CASSYGGLDYEQYF
.	TRBV3-1	TRBJ2-1	.	13	TGTGCCAGCAGCCTCCAAGTCTACAATGAGCAGTTCTTC	CASSLQVYNEQFF
.	TRBV6-6	TRBJ2-5	few	19	TGTGCCAGCAGTTCCCCGACAGGGAGCGGGAGTGGAGGGGGAGAGACCCAGTACTTC	CASSSPTGSGSGGGETQYF
.	TRBV9	TRBJ2-3	.	17	TGTGCCAGCAGCGTGAACTCAGTGACGGGGAACACAGATACGCAGTATTTT	CASSVNSVTGNTDTQYF
TRBD1	TRBV6-1	TRBJ2-3	.	14	TGTGCCAGCAGCATTCAGGGGGACACAGATACGCAGTATTTT	CASSIQGDTDTQYF
.	TRBV12-3/TRBV12-4	TRBJ1-1	few	14	TGTGCCAGCAGTTTATTACCGGGTGGCACTGAAGCTTTCTTT	CASSLLPGGTEAFF
.	TRBV6-2/TRBV6-3	TRBJ2-3	.	12	TGTACCAGCAAAGAAGGTCCAGATACGCAGTATTTT	CTSKEGPDTQYF
TRBD2	TRBV27	TRBJ2-3	.	16	TGTGCCAGCAGTTACGGAGGGGCGGGAGTGGAAGATACGCAGTATTTT	CASSYGGAGVEDTQYF
.	TRBV20-1	TRBJ2-3	.	11	TGCAGTGCTGGTAATACAGATACGCAGTATTTT	CSAGNTDTQYF
TRBD2	TRBV14	TRBJ2-1	.	19	TGTGCCAGCAGCCAACCGGGACTAGCGGGAGACCTCTCCTACAATGAGCAGTTCTTC	CASSQPGLAGDLSYNEQFF
.	TRBV5-1	TRBJ2-3	.	15	TGCGCCAGCAGCATCCCGGACGGAATCACAGATACGCAGTATTTT	CASSIPDGITDTQYF
.	TRBV28	TRBJ1-5	.	14	TGTGCCAGCACTCCAGCCCTGGGCAATCAGCCCCAGCATTTT	CASTPALGNQPQHF
.	TRBV7-9	TRBJ2-3	.	14	TGTGCCAGCAGTTTGGGATCCCCCCATGATACGCAGTATTTT	CASSLGSPHDTQYF
TRBD2	TRBV4-1	TRBJ2-7	.	16	TGCGCCAGCAGCCAAATCCCTGGGGCTAGCGGGAACGAGCAGTACTTC	CASSQIPGASGNEQYF
TRBD2	TRBV20-1	TRBJ2-3	.	17	TGCAGTGCTTTGACTAGCGGGAGGACCCCTCGCACAGATACGCGGTATTTT	CSALTSGRTPRTDTRYF